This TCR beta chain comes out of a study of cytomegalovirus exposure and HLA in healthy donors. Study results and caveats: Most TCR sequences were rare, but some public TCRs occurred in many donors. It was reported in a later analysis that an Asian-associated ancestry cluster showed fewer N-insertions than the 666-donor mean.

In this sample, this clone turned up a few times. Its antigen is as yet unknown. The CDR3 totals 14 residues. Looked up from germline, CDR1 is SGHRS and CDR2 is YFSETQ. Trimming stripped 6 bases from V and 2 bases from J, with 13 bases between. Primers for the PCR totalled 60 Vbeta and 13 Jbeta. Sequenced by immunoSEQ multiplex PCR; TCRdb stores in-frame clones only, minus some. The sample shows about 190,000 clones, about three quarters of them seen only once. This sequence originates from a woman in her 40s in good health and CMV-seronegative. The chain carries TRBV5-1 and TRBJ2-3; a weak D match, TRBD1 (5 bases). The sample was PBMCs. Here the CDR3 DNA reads TGCGCCAGCACCCTCGGACAACCCACAGATACGCAGTATTTT. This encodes CASTLGQPTDTQYF.